The rows below give T cell receptor beta chains drawn from one sample of a study of beta chain features in type 1 diabetes. Some clones are missing from TCRdb's copy, which holds only in-frame ones; the method was immunoSEQ multiplex PCR. The profile shows 200,000 to 250,000 clones, about a tenth of them singletons. What was sequenced was central memory CD4+ T cells from blood. These receptors all come from a man aged 18 to 29 in good health. Each CDR3 is given with its conserved first and last residue. A D gene is named only where the DNA matches it firmly. Not every row has a clone size; where given, it reads once, few, many or a size class.

NA few TRBJ2-2 TRBV5-1 TGCGCCAGCAGCTTGGAAGCGGGCTTGAACACCGGGGAGCTGTTTTTT CASSLEAGLNTGELFF
NA few TRBJ2-5 TRBV29-1 TGCAGCGTCGTCTCAGGGGGGCAAGAGACCCAGTACTTC CSVVSGGQETQYF
NA few TRBJ1-2 TRBV29-1 TGCAGCGTTGGGTCTCCCGGTTTGGACTATGGCTACACCTTC CSVGSPGLDYGYTF
TRBD1 NA TRBJ1-2 TRBV5-1 TGCGCCAGCAGCCCAGGACAGGGGGAAGGTGGCTACACCTTC CASSPGQGEGGYTF
NA few TRBJ1-5 TRBV30 TGTGCCTGGGGCGAGAGGGACAATCAGCCCCAGCATTTT CAWGERDNQPQHF
NA few TRBJ2-7 TRBV30 TGTGCCTGCCCCAAACCCTCCGGGAGCTACGAGCAGTACTTC CACPKPSGSYEQYF
NA few TRBJ2-2 TRBV11-2 TGTGCCAGCAGCTTATCTGGACATATCACCGGGGAGCTGTTTTTT CASSLSGHITGELFF
TRBD1 NA TRBJ2-5 TRBV7-7 TGTGCTAGCAGCTTGAACAGGGGGAGTCGAGAGACCCAGTACTTC CASSLNRGSRETQYF
NA NA TRBJ2-5 TRBV6-6 TGTGCCAGCAGTTACTCGGGGGCCGAGACCCAGTACTTC CASSYSGAETQYF
TRBD2 few TRBJ2-7 TRBV7-9 TGTGCCAGCAGCCTAGCGGGAGTGGGCTCGTACGAGCAGTACTTC CASSLAGVGSYEQYF
NA few TRBJ2-3 TRBV7-2 TGTGCCAGCAGCTCGGGACGGGGAACAGATACGCAGTATTTT CASSSGRGTDTQYF
NA NA TRBJ2-3 TRBV7-2 TGTGCCAGCAGCGTTGGTGGCACAGATACGCAGTATTTT CASSVGGTDTQYF
TRBD1 few TRBJ1-6 TRBV7-2 TGTGCCAGCAGATTCCCCGGGACAGCTAATTCACCCCTCCACTTT CASRFPGTANSPLHF
TRBD2 NA TRBJ2-4 TRBV19 TGTGCCAGTAGTATAGGGACTAGCGGGAAGAACATTCAGTACTTC CASSIGTSGKNIQYF
NA few TRBJ2-5 TRBV10-3 TGTGCCATCAGTGAGCACCAAGAGACCCAGTACTTC CAISEHQETQYF